This T cell receptor (beta chain) was obtained from a study of post-analysis software for immune sequencing data (dated by TCRdb to about 2015). Notes on the research overall: Disease courses on record covered relapsing-remitting, secondary progressive and progressive-relapsing multiple sclerosis, though some patients had no subtype annotation. The patient repertoires were set against eleven to twelve previously published healthy control repertoires from donors whose ages ranged from about 6 to 27 years. A subset of samples was prepared in parallel using single-end sample barcoding, then pooled and co-amplified after Illumina adapter ligation. Results the study describes overall, beyond this receptor: Normalized Chao1 diversity was significantly lower in multiple sclerosis patients than controls, suggesting substantial peripheral T-cell clonal expansion. Direct clustering with F measure showed strong co-clustering of samples prepared in the same batch, prompting a batch-effect correction. Significantly higher frequencies in patients than in controls were found for several TRBV segments, including TRBV5-6, TRBV5-1 and TRBV20-1. The multiple sclerosis patient group was slightly younger than the control group.

About this clonotype: There is no known antigen for this receptor. No per-base quality is available; no much larger clone lies one base away.

The method was PCR. Sequencing relied on an Illumina HiSeq 2500. To reduce PCR and sequencing biases, unique molecular identifiers were incorporated into the TCR beta cDNA libraries. Every 1 to 10 million input T cells yielded around 500,000 cDNA molecules, meaning each molecule approximated one T cell. Patient libraries were prepared and sequenced with the same protocol used for the earlier healthy control dataset. Samples belonging to the same batch were prepared together, multiplexed and sequenced on a shared HiSeq lane. Per the authors' processing: Raw barcoded reads were processed with MIGEC, discarding single-read molecular identifier groups before consensus assembly and CDR3 extraction. Clonotype tables were post-analysed with VDJtools, normalizing diversity by down-sampling all datasets to the smallest sample size. In repertoire overlap clustering, CDR3 amino acid sequences, but not nucleotide sequences, were matched to correct batch-related cross-sample contamination. The public reads were reprocessed in TCRdb via fastp at Q25 and MiXCR, keeping in-frame beta chains. For every CDR3 protein sequence, its rows merge into one entry that carries the most common genes and DNA. These V and J calls rely on TCRdb rather than the paper's analysis. For this sample there are some 800,000 distinct CDR3 sequences; about 45% appear just once. Clones ranked in the top ten supply 4.9% of the sample.

In the germline V gene, CDR1 corresponds to SGHTA and CDR2 to FQGNSA. The CDR3 goes from the cysteine to the phenylalanine over 15 residues. The read is trimmed to its CDR3 DNA, 45 bases read in frame from base 1. After removal of 1 base from V and 5 bases from J, the junction retains 4 bases not matched to a gene. TCR beta repertoires were profiled from peripheral blood of roughly 13 young patients with multiple sclerosis to demonstrate the VDJtools post-analysis software. Multiple sclerosis patients were children and adolescents aged about 6 to 16 years. The chain is assembled from TRBV7-2 and TRBJ2-1, and 8 junction bases match TRBD2. The sequence was obtained from a girl aged 10-17 years with multiple sclerosis. Input material: blood. The nucleotide sequence reads as follows: TGTGCCAGCAGCTTAGAAGCGGGAGCGCACAATGAGCAGTTCTTC. Translated, this is CASSLEAGAHNEQFF.